The rows below give T cell receptor beta chains drawn from one sample of a study of OX40 agonist ivuxolimab in advanced cancers. The protocol was immunoSEQ multiplex PCR, while the TCRdb copy is restricted to in-frame clones and leaves out a portion. The data hold fewer than 100,000 clones, with roughly 83% observed a single time. The material sequenced was CD4+ or CD8+ T cells sorted from blood, taken in a trial of the OX40 agonist ivuxolimab. The receptors derive from an adult with an advanced solid tumor such as melanoma, head and neck, liver or kidney cancer. CDR3s include the opening cysteine and the closing phenylalanine or tryptophan. Fields, in order: V gene, CDR3 length, clone size, D gene, J gene, CDR3 DNA, CDR3 protein. D genes are given only for firm matches. Size is stated for part of the rows, as once, few or many counts, or as a class when the clone is expanded.

TRBV28	15	once	-	TRBJ2-5	TGTGCCAGCAGTTTAGTGACACCGATGGGGGAGACCCAGTACTTC	CASSLVTPMGETQYF
TRBV7-2	17	-	TRBD1	TRBJ1-5	TGTGCCAGCAGCACGAGTGGGACAGGGGGAAGCAATCAGCCCCAGCATTTT	CASSTSGTGGSNQPQHF
TRBV4-2	13	-	-	TRBJ1-1	TGTGCCAGCAGCTCGTACAGGAACACTGAAGCTTTCTTT	CASSSYRNTEAFF
TRBV12-2	15	-	-	TRBJ2-7	TGTGCAAGTCGCTTAGGTCGCCACCCTACCTACGAGCAGTACTTC	CASRLGRHPTYEQYF
TRBV28	14	-	-	TRBJ1-3	TGTGCCAGCAACCGGGTGGGATCTGGAAACACCATATATTTT	CASNRVGSGNTIYF
TRBV5-1	15	-	TRBD1	TRBJ2-5	TGCGCCAGCAGCCGGACAGGGATGTACCAAGAGACCCAGTACTTC	CASSRTGMYQETQYF
TRBV30	14	-	-	TRBJ1-5	TGTGCCTGGAGTGTAGCCAGTGGCAATCAGCCCCAGCATTTT	CAWSVASGNQPQHF
TRBV7-2	16	-	-	TRBJ2-4	TGTGCCAGCAGCCTTGGACAAAGACTAGCCAAAAACATTCAGTACTTC	CASSLGQRLAKNIQYF
TRBV28	15	-	-	TRBJ1-5	TGTGCCAGCACTACTCCACAGGGTGAAAATCAGCCCCAGCATTTT	CASTTPQGENQPQHF
TRBV18	17	-	TRBD1	TRBJ1-1	TGTGCCAGCTCACCCCGGACAGGGAACACTGCTGAGAGGGTAGCTTTCTTT	CASSPRTGNTAERVAFF
TRBV6-5	14	-	TRBD1	TRBJ2-7	TGTGCCAGCAGAATGGGACAGGGGGCAAGTGAGCAGTACTTC	CASRMGQGASEQYF
TRBV4-3	13	once	-	TRBJ1-5	TGCGCCAGCAGCCAAGATTATAATCAGCCCCAGCATTTT	CASSQDYNQPQHF
TRBV28	12	-	-	TRBJ2-7	TGTGCCAGCGGGTGGAAGGGGTTGCGGCAGTACTTC	CASGWKGLRQYF
TRBV6-5	13	-	-	TRBJ1-1	TGTGCCAGCAGAGCCTTTATGGACAGATTTTTTGTCTTT	CASRAFMDRFFVF
TRBV7-2	15	-	-	TRBJ1-3	TGTGCCAGCAGCTCCACAGGGTTCTCTGGAAACACCATATATTTT	CASSSTGFSGNTIYF
TRBV5-6	16	once	-	TRBJ1-6	TGTGCCAGCAGCTTGGGGGTGGGGGGTCGCAATTCACCCCTCCACTTT	CASSLGVGGRNSPLHF
TRBV6-6	11	-	-	TRBJ2-7	TGTGCCAGCAGAAAAGAAGCCGAGCAGTACTTC	CASRKEAEQYF
TRBV6-5	14	-	TRBD1	TRBJ1-1	TGTGCCAGCAGTCGGTCAGGGGGGTACACTGAAGCTTTCTTT	CASSRSGGYTEAFF
TRBV28	16	-	TRBD1	TRBJ1-2	TGTGCCAGCAGTACTAAACGACAGGGGGCGGACTATGGCTACACCTTC	CASSTKRQGADYGYTF
TRBV5-4	15	-	TRBD2	TRBJ2-3	TGTGCCAGCAGCTTGGCCAGCGGGAAGGAAGATACGCAGTATTTT	CASSLASGKEDTQYF
TRBV4-3	18	-	-	TRBJ2-1	TGCGCCAGCAGCCAAGGATCCAGGGGGGGGGTCTTGTCGGATGAGCAGTTCTTC	CASSQGSRGGVLSDEQFF
TRBV6-1	15	-	-	TRBJ1-5	TGTGCCAGCAGGGCATCCCAGGTCGTCGGTCAGCCCCAGCATTTT	CASRASQVVGQPQHF
TRBV15	14	-	-	TRBJ1-1	TGTGCCACCAGCAGGGGGGGGAGAGCCCCAAGGGCTTTCTTT	CATSRGGRAPRAFF
TRBV7-2	13	-	-	TRBJ1-5	TGTGCCAGCAACCAAATCGGAGGTCAGCCCCAGCATTTT	CASNQIGGQPQHF
TRBV7-2	15	-	-	TRBJ2-5	TGTGCCAGCAGCCGTGCCCCAGGCCGCCAAGAGACCCAGTACTTC	CASSRAPGRQETQYF
TRBV27	13	-	TRBD1	TRBJ1-2	TGTGCCAGCAGTTCCAGGGACAGGCCTGGCTACACCTTC	CASSSRDRPGYTF
TRBV19	15	once	-	TRBJ1-5	TGTGCCAGTAGTAATGGGGCAGCTAGCAATCAGCCCCAGCATTTT	CASSNGAASNQPQHF
TRBV2	13	-	-	TRBJ2-4	TGTGCCAGCGCTAGGGAGTCCAAAAACATTCAGTACTTC	CASARESKNIQYF
TRBV9	15	-	TRBD1	TRBJ1-6	TGTGCCAGCAGCGCGCAGGGACAGGGTGGTTCACCCCTCCACTTT	CASSAQGQGGSPLHF
TRBV10-3	13	-	TRBD1	TRBJ1-2	TGTGCCAACCGACAGGGGGCCAACTATGGCTACACCTTC	CANRQGANYGYTF
TRBV6-1	12	-	-	TRBJ1-2	TGTGCCAGCAGCAGGGGTGGCTATGGCTACACCTTC	CASSRGGYGYTF
TRBV7-8	16	-	-	TRBJ1-3	TGTGCCAGCAGCTATTCACAGGGCAGGCGAGGAAACACCATATATTTT	CASSYSQGRRGNTIYF
TRBV6-5	15	-	-	TRBJ2-7	TGTGCCAGCAGTTACCTCGGGCAGGCTTTGGATGAGCAGTACTTC	CASSYLGQALDEQYF
TRBV30	11	once	TRBD1	TRBJ2-1	TGTGCCTGGAGTACAGGGGTTGAGCAGTTCTTC	CAWSTGVEQFF
TRBV10-3	13	-	-	TRBJ1-3	TGTGCGGGTGCCAGTTCCTCTGGAAACACCATATATTTT	CAGASSSGNTIYF
TRBV21-1	13	once	-	TRBJ2-5	TGTGCCAGCAGCTCAAGGCCGGGGAAGACCCAGTACTTC	CASSSRPGKTQYF
TRBV11-2	19	-	TRBD2	TRBJ2-7	TGTGCCAGCAGGACATTGGGGGGACTAGCGCCTGGGGCCTCGGCGTGGCAGTACTTC	CASRTLGGLAPGASAWQYF
TRBV11-3	13	-	-	TRBJ1-1	TGTGCCAGCAGCTTAACGGCAAGCACTGAAGCTTTCTTT	CASSLTASTEAFF
TRBV19	18	-	TRBD1	TRBJ1-5	TGTGCCAGTAGCCCGAAAGGCGACAGGGGGCGCCCCGGGCAGCCCCAGCATTTT	CASSPKGDRGRPGQPQHF
TRBV9	14	-	-	TRBJ1-6	TGTGCCAGCAGCGTAGGGGAGGGGGGGTCAGCCCTCCACTTT	CASSVGEGGSALHF
TRBV2	14	-	-	TRBJ2-7	TGTGCCAGCAGGCCGGGCCGAACCAGCTACGAGCAGTACTTC	CASRPGRTSYEQYF
TRBV11-2	12	-	-	TRBJ2-1	TGTGCCAGCAGCTTACCGTTCAGGGAGCAGTTCTTC	CASSLPFREQFF
TRBV7-2	11	-	-	TRBJ1-1	TGTGCCAGCAGCTCAGACAGGGAAGCTTTCTTT	CASSSDREAFF
TRBV29-1	14	-	-	TRBJ1-1	TGCAGCGTTGGAGGCCGAGGGATGAACACTGAAGCTTTCTTT	CSVGGRGMNTEAFF
TRBV5-4	14	-	-	TRBJ2-5	TGTGCCAGCAGCTTGGTGGGGCCGGGGGAGACCCAGTACTTC	CASSLVGPGETQYF
TRBV5-1	16	-	-	TRBJ2-5	TGCGCCAGCAGCTTGGACCCTCCGGATTCGAAAGAGACCCAGTACTTC	CASSLDPPDSKETQYF
TRBV5-5	15	once	-	TRBJ2-7	TGTGCCAGCAGCTTGATGTGGGGGGCCTCAAACGAGCAGTACTTC	CASSLMWGASNEQYF
TRBV7-3	11	-	-	TRBJ1-5	TGTGCCAGCAGCTTAGGTCAGCCCCAGCATTTT	CASSLGQPQHF
TRBV7-9	17	-	-	TRBJ2-7	TGTGCCAGCAGCTTAGAGGCTGGAAGAAGTGGGTCCTACGAGCAGTACTTC	CASSLEAGRSGSYEQYF
TRBV2	11	-	-	TRBJ2-3	TGTGCCAGCAGTGAACGGGATACGCAGTATTTT	CASSERDTQYF
TRBV5-1	16	-	TRBD1	TRBJ1-2	TGCGCCAGCAGCTTGGAGAGGAGAGGGGGCTTACATGGCTACACCTTC	CASSLERRGGLHGYTF
TRBV27	12	once	-	TRBJ1-5	TGTGCCAGCAGCCGGGGAGGGCAGCCCCAGCATTTT	CASSRGGQPQHF
TRBV6-1	14	-	-	TRBJ1-2	TGTGCCAGCAGGAAGACGGCGGCTGAGTATGGCTACACCTTC	CASRKTAAEYGYTF
TRBV5-6	15	-	TRBD2	TRBJ2-1	TGTGCCAGCAGCTCGGGACTAGCGATTAGGAATGAGCAGTTCTTC	CASSSGLAIRNEQFF
TRBV19	14	-	-	TRBJ1-1	TGTGCCAGTAGTATAGGCAACATGAACACTGAAGCTTTCTTT	CASSIGNMNTEAFF
TRBV27	14	-	-	TRBJ2-7	TGTGCCAGCAGTTCAAATACCCCACCCTACGAGCAGTACTTC	CASSSNTPPYEQYF
TRBV6-5	14	few	TRBD1	TRBJ1-6	TGTGCCAGCAGCCCTACAGGGGGCATTTCACCCCTCCACTTT	CASSPTGGISPLHF
TRBV7-2	18	-	TRBD1	TRBJ2-7	TGTGCCAGCAGCCAACTAAACTTTCCGGGACAGGAGCAATACGAGCAGTACTTC	CASSQLNFPGQEQYEQYF
TRBV28	15	-	TRBD1	TRBJ2-7	TGTGCCAGCAGGGGACAGGGAGGGGGATCCTACGAGCAGTACTTC	CASRGQGGGSYEQYF